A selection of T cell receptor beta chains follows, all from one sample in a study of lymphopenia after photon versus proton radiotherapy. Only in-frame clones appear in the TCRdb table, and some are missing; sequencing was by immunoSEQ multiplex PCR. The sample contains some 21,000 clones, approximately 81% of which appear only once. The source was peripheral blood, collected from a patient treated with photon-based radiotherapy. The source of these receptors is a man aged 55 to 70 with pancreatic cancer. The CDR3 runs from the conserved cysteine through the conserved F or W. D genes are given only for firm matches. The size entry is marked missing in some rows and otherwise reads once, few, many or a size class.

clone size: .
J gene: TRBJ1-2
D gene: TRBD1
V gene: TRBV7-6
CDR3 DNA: TGTGCCAGCAGCTCGACCTTCGAGGGACAGGGGGGAAACGATGGCTACACCTTC
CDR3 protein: CASSSTFEGQGGNDGYTF

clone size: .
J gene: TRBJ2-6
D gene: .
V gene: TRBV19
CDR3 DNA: TGTGCCAGTACCTCTGGTTTCTCTGGGGCCAACGTCCTGACTTTC
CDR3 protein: CASTSGFSGANVLTF

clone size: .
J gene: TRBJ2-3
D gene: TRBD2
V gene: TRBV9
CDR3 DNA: TGTGCCAGCAGTGCCCGGGACTACGGGGGAGGAGATACGCAGTATTTT
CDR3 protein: CASSARDYGGGDTQYF

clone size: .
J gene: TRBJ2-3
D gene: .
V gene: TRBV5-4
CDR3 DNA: TGTGCCAGCAGCTTAGACACAGATACGCAGTATTTT
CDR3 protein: CASSLDTDTQYF

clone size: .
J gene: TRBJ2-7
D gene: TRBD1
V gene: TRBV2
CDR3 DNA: TGTGCCAGCACGAGGGGGCAGTCCTACGAGCAGTACTTC
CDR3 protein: CASTRGQSYEQYF

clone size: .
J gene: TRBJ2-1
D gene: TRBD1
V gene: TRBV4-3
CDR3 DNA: TGCGCCAGCAGCCAAGAGAGGACAGGGGTATGGAATGAGCAGTTCTTC
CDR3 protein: CASSQERTGVWNEQFF

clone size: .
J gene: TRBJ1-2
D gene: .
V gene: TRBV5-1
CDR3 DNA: TGCGCCAGCAGCAAAACAGCGGATGGCTACACCTTC
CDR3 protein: CASSKTADGYTF

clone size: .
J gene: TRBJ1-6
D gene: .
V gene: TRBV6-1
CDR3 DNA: TGTGCCAGCAGTGACAACTTAGGGCAGAATTCACCCCTCCACTTT
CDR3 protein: CASSDNLGQNSPLHF

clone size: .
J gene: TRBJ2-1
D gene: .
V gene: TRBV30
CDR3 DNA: TGTGCCTGGAGTGTAGGGGGTTACAATGAGCAGTTCTTC
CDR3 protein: CAWSVGGYNEQFF

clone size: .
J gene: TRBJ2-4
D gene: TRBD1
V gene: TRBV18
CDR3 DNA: TGTGCCAGCTCACCACGGGACAGGTTTAAAGCCAAAAACATTCAGTACTTC
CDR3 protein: CASSPRDRFKAKNIQYF

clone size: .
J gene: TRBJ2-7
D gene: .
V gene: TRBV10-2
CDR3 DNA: TGCGCCAGCAGTGCCCGTGGATTGGAGCAGTACTTC
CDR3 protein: CASSARGLEQYF

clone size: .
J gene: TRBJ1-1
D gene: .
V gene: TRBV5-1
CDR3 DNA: TGCGCCAGCAGCCGCCTGGGTGGGCGAACCCTTACTGAAGCTTTCTTT
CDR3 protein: CASSRLGGRTLTEAFF

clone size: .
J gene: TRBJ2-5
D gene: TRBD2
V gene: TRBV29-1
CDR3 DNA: TGCAGCGTTGCGCTAGCGGGGGCCGCCGAGACCCAGTACTTC
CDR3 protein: CSVALAGAAETQYF

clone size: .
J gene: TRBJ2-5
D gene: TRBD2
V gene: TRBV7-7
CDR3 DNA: TGTGCTAGCAGCTTAGGGACTAGCGGGGGAGAGACCCAGTACTTC
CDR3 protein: CASSLGTSGGETQYF

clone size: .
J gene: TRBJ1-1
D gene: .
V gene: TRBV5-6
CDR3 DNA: TGTGCCAGCAGCTTATCCCCTACAGCGGGGGGAACTGAAGCTTTCTTT
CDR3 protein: CASSLSPTAGGTEAFF

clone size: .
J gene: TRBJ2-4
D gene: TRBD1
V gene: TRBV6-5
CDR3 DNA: TGTGCCAGCAGTTACGGACAGGGGAACATTCAGTACTTC
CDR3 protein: CASSYGQGNIQYF

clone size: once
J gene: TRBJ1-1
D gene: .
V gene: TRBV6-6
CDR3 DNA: TGTGCCAGCAGTTATCGCGTAGAGAACACTGAAGCTTTCTTT
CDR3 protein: CASSYRVENTEAFF

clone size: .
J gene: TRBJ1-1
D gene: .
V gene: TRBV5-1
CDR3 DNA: TGCGCCAGCAGAGGCAGGGGAAACACTGAAGCTTTCTTT
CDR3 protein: CASRGRGNTEAFF

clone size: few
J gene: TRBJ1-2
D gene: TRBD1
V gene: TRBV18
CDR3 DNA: TGTGCCAGCTCACCGGGACAGGGCCTCTATGGCTACACCTTC
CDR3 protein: CASSPGQGLYGYTF

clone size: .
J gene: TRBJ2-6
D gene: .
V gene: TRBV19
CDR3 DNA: TGTGCCAGTAGTTCCCCCGGACGGAGCTCTGGGGCCAACGTCCTGACTTTC
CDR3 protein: CASSSPGRSSGANVLTF

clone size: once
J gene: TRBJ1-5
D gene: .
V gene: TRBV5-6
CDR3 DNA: TGTGCCAGCAGCTTAGGCCGGGACTCGGGCAATCAGCCCCAGCATTTT
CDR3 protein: CASSLGRDSGNQPQHF

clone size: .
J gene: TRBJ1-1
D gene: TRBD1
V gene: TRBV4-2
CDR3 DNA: TGTGCCAGCAGCCAAGATTCGGTTCGGACAGGAGGGAGGACTGAAGCTTTCTTT
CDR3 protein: CASSQDSVRTGGRTEAFF

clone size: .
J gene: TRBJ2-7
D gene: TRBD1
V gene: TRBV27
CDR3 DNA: TGTGCCAGCAGTATAAGACAGGGGGCCTACTACGAGCAGTACTTC
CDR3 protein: CASSIRQGAYYEQYF

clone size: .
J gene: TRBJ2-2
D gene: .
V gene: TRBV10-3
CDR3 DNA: TGTGCCATCAGTGAGTCCCGGGACATGAACACCGGGGAGCTGTTTTTT
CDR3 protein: CAISESRDMNTGELFF

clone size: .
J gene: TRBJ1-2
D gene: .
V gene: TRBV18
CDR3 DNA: TGTGTCAGCTCACCACCTTCTCGGGGTGATGTACTCTATGGCTACACCTTC
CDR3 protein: CVSSPPSRGDVLYGYTF

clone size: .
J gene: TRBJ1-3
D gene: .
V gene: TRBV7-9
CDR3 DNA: TGTGCCAGCAGCTTAGATTTTTCGAACAGGGCTGGAAACACCATATATTTT
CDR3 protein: CASSLDFSNRAGNTIYF

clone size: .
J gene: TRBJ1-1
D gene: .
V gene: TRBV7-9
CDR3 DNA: TGTGCCAGCAGCTCTCACCTACAGGGACTGAACACTGAAGCTTTCTTT
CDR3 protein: CASSSHLQGLNTEAFF

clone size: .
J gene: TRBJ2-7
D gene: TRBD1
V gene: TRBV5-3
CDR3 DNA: TGTGCCAGAAGCGCCGGGACAGGGATAGACGAGCAGTACTTC
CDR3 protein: CARSAGTGIDEQYF

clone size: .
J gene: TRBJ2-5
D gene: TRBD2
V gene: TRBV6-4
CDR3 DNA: TGTGCCAGCAGTGACCCTCAGGGACTACCCCTCTCTACCGGAGAGACCCAGTACTTC
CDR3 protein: CASSDPQGLPLSTGETQYF

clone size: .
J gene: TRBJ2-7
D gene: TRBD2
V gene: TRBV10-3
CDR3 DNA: TGTGCCACCACGATACTAGCGGGGGGGCCCAACGAGCAGTACTTC
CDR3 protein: CATTILAGGPNEQYF

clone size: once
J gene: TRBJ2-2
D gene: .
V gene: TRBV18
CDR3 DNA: TGTGCCAGCTCACCACCGGCCGATATAGTGGAGCTGTTTTTT
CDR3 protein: CASSPPADIVELFF

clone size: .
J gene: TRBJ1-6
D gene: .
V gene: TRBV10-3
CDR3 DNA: TGTGCCATCAGTGGCGGGGGCGTCGGTAATTCACCCCTCCACTTT
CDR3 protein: CAISGGGVGNSPLHF

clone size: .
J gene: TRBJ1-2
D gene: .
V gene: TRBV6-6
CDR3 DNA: TGTGCCAGCAGTTACAGAACACAGGGAGGGTATGGCTACACCTTC
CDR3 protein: CASSYRTQGGYGYTF

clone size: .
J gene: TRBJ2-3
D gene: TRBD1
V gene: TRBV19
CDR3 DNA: TGTGCCAGCGAGGACAGGGGATCCGCAGATACGCAGTATTTT
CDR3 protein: CASEDRGSADTQYF

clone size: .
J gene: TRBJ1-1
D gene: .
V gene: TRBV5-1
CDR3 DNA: TGCGCCAGCAGCTTGAGTCAAAAGGTTGGAACTGAAGCTTTCTTT
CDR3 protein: CASSLSQKVGTEAFF

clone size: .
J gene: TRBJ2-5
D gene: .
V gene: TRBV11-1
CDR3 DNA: TGTGCCAGCAGCTGGTACGGAGGAGGCGAGACCCAGTACTTC
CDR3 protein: CASSWYGGGETQYF

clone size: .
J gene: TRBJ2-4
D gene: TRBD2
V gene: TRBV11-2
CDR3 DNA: TGTGCCAGCAGCCAGCTAAGACTAGCGGGGGCCCCGTCAGACATTCAGTACTTC
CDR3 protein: CASSQLRLAGAPSDIQYF

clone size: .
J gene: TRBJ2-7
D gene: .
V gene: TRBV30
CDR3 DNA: TGTGCCTGGAGTGTGGAGGGCTACGAGCAGTACTTC
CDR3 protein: CAWSVEGYEQYF

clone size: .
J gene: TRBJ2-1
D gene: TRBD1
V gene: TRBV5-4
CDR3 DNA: TGTGCCAGCAGCTTAGACCCGGGACAGGGGGTCAATGAGCAGTTCTTC
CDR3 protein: CASSLDPGQGVNEQFF

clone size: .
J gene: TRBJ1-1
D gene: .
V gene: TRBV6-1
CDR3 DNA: TGTGCCAGCAGTCTCGGGACGCCGAACACTGAAGCTTTCTTT
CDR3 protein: CASSLGTPNTEAFF

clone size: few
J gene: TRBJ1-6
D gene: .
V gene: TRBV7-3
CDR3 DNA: TGTGCCAGCAGCCTACAGGCCTATAATTCACCCCTCCACTTT
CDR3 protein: CASSLQAYNSPLHF

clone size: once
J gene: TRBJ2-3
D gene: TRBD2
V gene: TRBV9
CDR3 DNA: TGTGCCAGCAGCTATAGTGGGGGCGGGGGGCCCACAGATACGCAGTATTTT
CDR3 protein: CASSYSGGGGPTDTQYF

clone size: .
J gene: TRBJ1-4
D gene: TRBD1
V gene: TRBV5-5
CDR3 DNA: TGTGCCAGCAGCAGACAGGGGTTGGCTAATGAAAAACTGTTTTTT
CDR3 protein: CASSRQGLANEKLFF

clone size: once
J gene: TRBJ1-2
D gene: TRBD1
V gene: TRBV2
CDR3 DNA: TGTGCCAGCACCGACAGGGGAGTTAACTATGGCTACACCTTC
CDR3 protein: CASTDRGVNYGYTF

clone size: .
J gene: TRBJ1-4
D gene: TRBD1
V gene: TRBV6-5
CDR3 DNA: TGTGCCAGCCAGGGGGCGGCAACTAATGAAAAACTGTTTTTT
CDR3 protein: CASQGAATNEKLFF

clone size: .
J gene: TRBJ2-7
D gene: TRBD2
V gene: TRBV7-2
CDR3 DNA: TGTGCCAGCAGCCTCCGGACATTAGCGGGAATCCTTTCCTACGAGCAGTACTTC
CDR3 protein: CASSLRTLAGILSYEQYF

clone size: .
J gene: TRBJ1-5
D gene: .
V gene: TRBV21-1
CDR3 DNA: TGTGCCAGCAGCAAACCCAGACAGGGGATAAAGCCCCAGCATTTT
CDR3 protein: CASSKPRQGIKPQHF

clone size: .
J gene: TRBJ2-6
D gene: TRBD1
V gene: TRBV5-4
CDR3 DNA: TGTGCCAGCAGCTCCAGGGGGCGAACCTCTGGGGCCAACGTCCTGACTTTC
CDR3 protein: CASSSRGRTSGANVLTF

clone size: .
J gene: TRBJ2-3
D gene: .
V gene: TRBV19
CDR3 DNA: TGTGCCAGTAGTATTACAGAGTCTAGCACAGATACGCAGTATTTT
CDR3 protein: CASSITESSTDTQYF

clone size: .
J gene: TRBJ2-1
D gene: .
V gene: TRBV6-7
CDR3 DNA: TGTGCCAGCAGTTATTTGTTTCCTGGGGGGCCTTACAATGAGCAGTTCTTC
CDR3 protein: CASSYLFPGGPYNEQFF

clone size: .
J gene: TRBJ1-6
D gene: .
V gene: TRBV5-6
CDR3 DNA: TGTGCCAGCAGTAGGCGAGGGGGGAGATTAGGTTCACCCCTCCACTTT
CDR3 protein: CASSRRGGRLGSPLHF

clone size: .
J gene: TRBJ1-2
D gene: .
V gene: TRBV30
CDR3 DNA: TGTGCCTGGAGTGAGGTCGGGGAGAGATATGGCTACACCTTC
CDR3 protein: CAWSEVGERYGYTF

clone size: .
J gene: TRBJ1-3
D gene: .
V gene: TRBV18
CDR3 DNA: TGTGCCAGCCGACCAGGGGCGGCTGGAAACACCATATATTTT
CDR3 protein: CASRPGAAGNTIYF

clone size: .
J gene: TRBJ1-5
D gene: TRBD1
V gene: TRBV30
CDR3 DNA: TGTGCCTGGAGTCGACAGGGGTATAGGAATCAGCCCCAGCATTTT
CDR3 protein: CAWSRQGYRNQPQHF